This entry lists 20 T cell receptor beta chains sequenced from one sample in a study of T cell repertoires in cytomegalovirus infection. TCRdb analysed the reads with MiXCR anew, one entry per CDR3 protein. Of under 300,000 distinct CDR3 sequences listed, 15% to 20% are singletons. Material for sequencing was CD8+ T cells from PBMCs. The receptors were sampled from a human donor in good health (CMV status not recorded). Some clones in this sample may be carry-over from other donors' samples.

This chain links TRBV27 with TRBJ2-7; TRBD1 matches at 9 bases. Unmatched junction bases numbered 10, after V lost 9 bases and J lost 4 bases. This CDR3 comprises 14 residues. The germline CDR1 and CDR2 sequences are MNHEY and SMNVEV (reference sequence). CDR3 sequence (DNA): TGTGCCAGTCGGTGGGGACAGGGCCCATACGAGCAGTACTTC. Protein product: CASRWGQGPYEQYF.

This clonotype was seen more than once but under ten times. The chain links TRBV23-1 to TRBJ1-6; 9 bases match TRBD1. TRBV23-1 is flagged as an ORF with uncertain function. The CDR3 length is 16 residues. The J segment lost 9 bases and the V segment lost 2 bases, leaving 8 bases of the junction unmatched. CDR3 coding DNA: TGCGCCAGCAGTCAAGACGTCCCGGGACAGGGTTCACCCCTCCACTTT. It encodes CASSQDVPGQGSPLHF.

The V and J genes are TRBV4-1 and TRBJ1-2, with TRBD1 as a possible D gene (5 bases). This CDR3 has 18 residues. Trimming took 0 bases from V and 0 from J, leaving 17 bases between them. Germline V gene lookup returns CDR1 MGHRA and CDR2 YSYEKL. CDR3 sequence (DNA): TGCGCCAGCAGCCAAGATCGGGCAGGGCTCCCATCTAACTATGGCTACACCTTC. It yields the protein CASSQDRAGLPSNYGYTF.

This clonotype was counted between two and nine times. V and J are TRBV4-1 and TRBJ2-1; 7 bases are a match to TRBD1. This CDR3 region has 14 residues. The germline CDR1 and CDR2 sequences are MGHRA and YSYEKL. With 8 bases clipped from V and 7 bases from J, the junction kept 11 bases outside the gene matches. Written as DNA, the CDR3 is TGCGCCAGCGGACCTGACAGGGTGGGGAATGAGCAGTTCTTC. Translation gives CASGPDRVGNEQFF.

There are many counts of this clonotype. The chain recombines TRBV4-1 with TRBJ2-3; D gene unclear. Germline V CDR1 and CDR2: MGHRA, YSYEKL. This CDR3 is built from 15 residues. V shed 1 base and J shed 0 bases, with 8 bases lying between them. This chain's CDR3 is CASSQAVQSTDTQYF. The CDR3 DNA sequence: TGCGCCAGCAGCCAAGCTGTCCAAAGCACAGATACGCAGTATTTT.

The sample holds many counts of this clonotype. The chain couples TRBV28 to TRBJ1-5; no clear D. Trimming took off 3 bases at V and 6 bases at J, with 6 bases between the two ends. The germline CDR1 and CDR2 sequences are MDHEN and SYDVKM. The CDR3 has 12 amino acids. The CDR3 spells CASSFGAQPQHF. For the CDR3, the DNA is TGTGCCAGCAGTTTTGGTGCTCAGCCCCAGCATTTT.

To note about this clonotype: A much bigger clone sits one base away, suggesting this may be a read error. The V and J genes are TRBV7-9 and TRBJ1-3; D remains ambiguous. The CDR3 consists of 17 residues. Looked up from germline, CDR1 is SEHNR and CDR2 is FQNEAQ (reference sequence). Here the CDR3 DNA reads TGTGCCAGCAGCTACTTAGCCCTGGTGGGCTCTGGAGACACCATATATTTT. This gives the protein CASSYLALVGSGDTIYF.

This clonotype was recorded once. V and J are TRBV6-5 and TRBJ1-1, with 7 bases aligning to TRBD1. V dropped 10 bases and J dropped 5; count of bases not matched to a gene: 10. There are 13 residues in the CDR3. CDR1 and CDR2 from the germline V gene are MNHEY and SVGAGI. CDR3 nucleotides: TGTGCCACTAAAGTGACAGGGACGACTGAAGCTTTCTTT. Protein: CATKVTGTTEAFF.

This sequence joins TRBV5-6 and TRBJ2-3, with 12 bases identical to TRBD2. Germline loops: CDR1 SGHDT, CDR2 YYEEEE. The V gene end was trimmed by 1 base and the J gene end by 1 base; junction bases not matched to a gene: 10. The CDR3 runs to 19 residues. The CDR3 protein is CASSLTGGRTSGGTDTQYF. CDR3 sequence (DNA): TGTGCCAGCAGCTTGACTGGGGGGAGGACTAGCGGGGGCACAGATACGCAGTATTTT.

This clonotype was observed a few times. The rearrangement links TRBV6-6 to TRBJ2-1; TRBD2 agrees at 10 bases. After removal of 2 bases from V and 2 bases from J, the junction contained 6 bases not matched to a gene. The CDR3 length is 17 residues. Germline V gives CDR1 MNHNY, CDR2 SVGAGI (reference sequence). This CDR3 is CASSYPKSGGAYNEQFF. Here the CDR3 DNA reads TGTGCCAGCAGTTACCCCAAAAGCGGGGGGGCCTACAATGAGCAGTTCTTC.

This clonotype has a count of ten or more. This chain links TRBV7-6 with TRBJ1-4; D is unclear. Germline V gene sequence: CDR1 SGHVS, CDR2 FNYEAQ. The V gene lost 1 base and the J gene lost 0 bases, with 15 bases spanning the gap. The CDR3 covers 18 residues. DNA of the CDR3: TGTGCCAGCAGCTTAGGGGTCACGCTCCTCACAACTAATGAAAAACTGTTTTTT. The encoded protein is CASSLGVTLLTTNEKLFF.

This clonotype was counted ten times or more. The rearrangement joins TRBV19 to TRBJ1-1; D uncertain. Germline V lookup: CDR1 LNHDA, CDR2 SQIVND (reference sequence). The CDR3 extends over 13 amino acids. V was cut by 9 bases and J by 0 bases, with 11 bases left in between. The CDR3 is CASRFSVNTEAFF. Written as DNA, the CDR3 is TGTGCCAGCCGGTTCTCCGTGAACACTGAAGCTTTCTTT.

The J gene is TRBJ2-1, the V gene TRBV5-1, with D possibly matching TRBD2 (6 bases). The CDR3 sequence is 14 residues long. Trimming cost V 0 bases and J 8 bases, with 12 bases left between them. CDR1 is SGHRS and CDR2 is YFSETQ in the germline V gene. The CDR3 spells CASSLVGLVDEQFF. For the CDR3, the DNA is TGCGCCAGCAGCTTGGTGGGACTTGTGGATGAGCAGTTCTTC.

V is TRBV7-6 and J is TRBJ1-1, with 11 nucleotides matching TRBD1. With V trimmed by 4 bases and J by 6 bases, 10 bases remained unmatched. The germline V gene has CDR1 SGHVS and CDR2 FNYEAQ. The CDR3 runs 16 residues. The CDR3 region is CASSSGQGAEGAEAFF. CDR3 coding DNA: TGTGCCAGCAGCTCCGGACAGGGGGCGGAGGGCGCTGAAGCTTTCTTT.

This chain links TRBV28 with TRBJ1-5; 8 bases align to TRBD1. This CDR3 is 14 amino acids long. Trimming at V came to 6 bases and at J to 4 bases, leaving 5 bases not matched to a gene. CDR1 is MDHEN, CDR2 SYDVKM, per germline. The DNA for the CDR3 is TGTGCCAGCAGAGAAGGGACAGGTAATCAGCCCCAGCATTTT. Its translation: CASREGTGNQPQHF.

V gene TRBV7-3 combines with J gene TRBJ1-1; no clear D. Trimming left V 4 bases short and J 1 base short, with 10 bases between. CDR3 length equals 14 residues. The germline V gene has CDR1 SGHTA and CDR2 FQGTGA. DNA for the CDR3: TGTGCCAGCAGCTCCTCCCCGGGGAACACTGAAGCTTTCTTT. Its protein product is CASSSSPGNTEAFF. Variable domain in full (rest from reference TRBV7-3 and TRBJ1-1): GAGVSQTPSNKVTEKGKYVELRCDPISGHTALYWYRQSLGQGPEFLIYFQGTGAADDSGLPNDRFFAVRPEGSVSTLKIQRTERGDSAVYLCASSSSPGNTEAFFGQGTRLTVV.

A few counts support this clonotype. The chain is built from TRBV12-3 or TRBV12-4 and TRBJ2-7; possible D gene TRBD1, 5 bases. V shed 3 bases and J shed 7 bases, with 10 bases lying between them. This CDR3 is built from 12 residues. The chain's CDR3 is CASSFDRGEQYF. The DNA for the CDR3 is TGTGCCAGCAGTTTTGACAGAGGAGAGCAGTACTTC.

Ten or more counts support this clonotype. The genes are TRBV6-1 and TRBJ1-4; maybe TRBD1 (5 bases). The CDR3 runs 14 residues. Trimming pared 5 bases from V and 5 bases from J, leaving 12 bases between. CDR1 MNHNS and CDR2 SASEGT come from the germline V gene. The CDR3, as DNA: TGTGCCAGCAGTCCAGGGTTTGAGAATGAAAAACTGTTTTTT. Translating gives CASSPGFENEKLFF.

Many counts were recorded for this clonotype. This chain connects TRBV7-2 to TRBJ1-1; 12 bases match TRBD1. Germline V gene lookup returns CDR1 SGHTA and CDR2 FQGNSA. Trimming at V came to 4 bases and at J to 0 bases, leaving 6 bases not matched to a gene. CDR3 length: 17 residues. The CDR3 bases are TGTGCCAGCAGCTCCGGGACAGGGGGCTCTATGAACACTGAAGCTTTCTTT. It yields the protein CASSSGTGGSMNTEAFF.

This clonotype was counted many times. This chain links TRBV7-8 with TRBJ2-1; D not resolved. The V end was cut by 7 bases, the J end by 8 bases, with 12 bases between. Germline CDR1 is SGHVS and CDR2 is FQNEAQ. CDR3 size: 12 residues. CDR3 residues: CASTSLVHEQFF. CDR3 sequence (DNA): TGTGCCAGCACCAGCTTAGTACATGAGCAGTTCTTC.